The clone carrying this T cell receptor (beta chain) appeared once. Libraries were prepared by immunoSEQ multiplex PCR; TCRdb keeps only in-frame clonotypes and omits some of them. Among roughly 270,000 clones listed, 70% to 90% were seen once. The entry originates in a study of blood T cell repertoires in COVID-19. The origin of this receptor is a man aged 45-60 years with active or convalescent COVID-19. The sequencing input was peripheral blood.

DNA for the CDR3: TGTGCCAGCAGCCCCTCTAGCGGGACGCAGGGGGATACGCAGTATTTT. As protein: CASSPSSGTQGDTQYF. The rearrangement links TRBV3-1 (or the pseudogene TRBV3-2) to TRBJ2-3; 9 positions match TRBD2. With 4 bases clipped from V and 6 bases from J, the junction kept 11 bases outside the gene matches. Germline values: CDR1 LGHDT, CDR2 YNNKEL (reference sequence). The CDR3 runs 16 residues.